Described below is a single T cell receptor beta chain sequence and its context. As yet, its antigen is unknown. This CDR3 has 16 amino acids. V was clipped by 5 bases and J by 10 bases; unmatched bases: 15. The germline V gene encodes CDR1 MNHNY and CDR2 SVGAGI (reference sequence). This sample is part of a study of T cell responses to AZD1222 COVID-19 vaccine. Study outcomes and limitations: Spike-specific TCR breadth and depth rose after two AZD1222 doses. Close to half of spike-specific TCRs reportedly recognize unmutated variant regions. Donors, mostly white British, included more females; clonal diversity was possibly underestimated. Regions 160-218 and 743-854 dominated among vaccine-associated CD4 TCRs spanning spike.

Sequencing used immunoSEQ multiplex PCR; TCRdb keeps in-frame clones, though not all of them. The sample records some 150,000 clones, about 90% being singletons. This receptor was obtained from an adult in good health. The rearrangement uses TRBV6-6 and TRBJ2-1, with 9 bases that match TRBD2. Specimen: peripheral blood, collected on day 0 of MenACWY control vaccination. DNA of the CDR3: TGTGCCAGCAGTCACCCGGCAAGCGGGAGGTTTCCGGAGCAGTTCTTC. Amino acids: CASSHPASGRFPEQFF.